This T cell receptor (beta chain) was found in a study of PD-L1 blockade in urothelial cancer. Study-level background: Individuals in the cohort had been given 0 to 3 earlier chemotherapy regimens. Researchers found blood samples held a median of around 140,000 T cells. The authors examined blood 3 weeks (second dose) and 6 weeks after treatment start.

Sequenced by immunoSEQ multiplex PCR; TCRdb stores in-frame clones only, minus some. The sample holds some 39,000 clones, around 84% seen once. J gave up 5 bases and V 7 bases, and 7 bases lay outside the gene matches. CDR1 is SGHRS and CDR2 is YFSETQ in the germline V gene. CDR3 length: 14 residues. Time point noted: peripheral blood 6 weeks after treatment start. This material consisted of PBMCs, taken around atezolizumab (anti-PD-L1) treatment. The receptor comes from a man between 65 and 85 years old with urothelial cancer. The V call is TRBV5-1, the J call TRBJ2-3; 10 bases agree with TRBD2. The CDR3 DNA is TGCGCCAGCCAGGATAGCGGGAGGATAGATACGCAGTATTTT. Amino acids: CASQDSGRIDTQYF.